Sequencing of this TCR beta chain was carried out in a study of blood T cell repertoires in COVID-19. For the study at large: Acute and convalescent COVID-19 specimens originated in the United States, Italy and Spain. The cDNA or gDNA used as material had been derived from T cells, B-cell-depleted T cells, or PBMCs.

Authors' processing steps: Amplification of reference gene primers was used by the study to estimate nucleated cell counts. The data were produced by immunoSEQ multiplex PCR, yet TCRdb's version contains in-frame clones alone and is incomplete. D and trimming were read from the DNA, whereas the V and J calls and clone size are those reported in that table. Found here are some 170,000 clones, approximately 88% of them singletons; the top ten hold roughly 1.6%. The clonotype originates from a woman aged 45-65 years with acute or convalescent COVID-19. Sequenced sample: peripheral blood.

CDR3 in DNA: TGTGCCAGCAGCGAGAGTCGGGGGGGCGATCAAGATACGCAGTATTTT. Protein sequence: CASSESRGGDQDTQYF. This rearrangement joins TRBV7-2 to TRBJ2-3; 8 bases agree with TRBD2. With V trimmed by 5 bases and J by 5 bases, 12 bases remained unmatched. The CDR3 length is 16 residues. The germline V gene has CDR1 SGHTA and CDR2 FQGNSA.